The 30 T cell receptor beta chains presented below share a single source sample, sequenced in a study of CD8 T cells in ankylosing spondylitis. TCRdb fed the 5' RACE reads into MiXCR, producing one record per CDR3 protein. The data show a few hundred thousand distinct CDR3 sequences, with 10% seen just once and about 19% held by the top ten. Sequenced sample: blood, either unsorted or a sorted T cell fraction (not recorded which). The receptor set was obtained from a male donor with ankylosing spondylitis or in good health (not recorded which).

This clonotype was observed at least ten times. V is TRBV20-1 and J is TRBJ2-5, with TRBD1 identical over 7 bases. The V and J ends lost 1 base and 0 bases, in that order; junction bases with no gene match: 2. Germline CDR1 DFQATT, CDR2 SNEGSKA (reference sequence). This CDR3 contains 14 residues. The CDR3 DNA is TGCAGTGCTAGAGGGACAGGTTACCAAGAGACCCAGTACTTC. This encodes CSARGTGYQETQYF.

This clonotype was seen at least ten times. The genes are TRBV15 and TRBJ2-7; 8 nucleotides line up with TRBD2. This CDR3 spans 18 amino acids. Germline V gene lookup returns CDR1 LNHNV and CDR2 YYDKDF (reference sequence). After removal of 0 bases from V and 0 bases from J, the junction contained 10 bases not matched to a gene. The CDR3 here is CATSRDPLRGGSSYEQYF. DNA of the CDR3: TGTGCCACCAGCAGAGACCCCCTACGCGGGGGGAGCTCCTACGAGCAGTACTTC.

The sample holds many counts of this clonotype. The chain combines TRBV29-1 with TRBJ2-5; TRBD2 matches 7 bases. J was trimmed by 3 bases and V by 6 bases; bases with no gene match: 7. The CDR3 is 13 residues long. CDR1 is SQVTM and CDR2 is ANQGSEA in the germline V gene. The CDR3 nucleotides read TGCAGCGTCCTCCCGGGACTAAAAGAGACCCAGTACTTC. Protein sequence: CSVLPGLKETQYF.

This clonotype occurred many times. CDR3 sequence reads: CASSRQDGELFF. DNA of the CDR3: TGTGCCAGCAGTCGCCAGGACGGGGAGCTGTTTTTT. The rearrangement uses TRBV12-3 or TRBV12-4 and TRBJ2-2; D remains unclear. V was pared by 5 bases and J by 7 bases, with 8 bases between. The length of the CDR3 is 12 residues.

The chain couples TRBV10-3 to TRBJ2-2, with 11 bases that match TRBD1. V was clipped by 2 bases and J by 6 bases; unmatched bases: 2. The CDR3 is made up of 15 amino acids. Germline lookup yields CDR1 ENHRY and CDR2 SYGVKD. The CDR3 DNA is TGTGCCATCAGTGAGGGGGACAGGGGGGCCGGGGAGCTGTTTTTT. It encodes CAISEGDRGAGELFF.

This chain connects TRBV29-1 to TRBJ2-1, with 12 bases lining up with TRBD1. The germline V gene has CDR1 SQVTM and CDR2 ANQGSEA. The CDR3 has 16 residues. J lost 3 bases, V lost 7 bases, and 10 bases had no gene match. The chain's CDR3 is CSALGQGAVSYNEQFF. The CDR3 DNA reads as TGCAGCGCACTGGGACAGGGGGCGGTAAGCTACAATGAGCAGTTCTTC.

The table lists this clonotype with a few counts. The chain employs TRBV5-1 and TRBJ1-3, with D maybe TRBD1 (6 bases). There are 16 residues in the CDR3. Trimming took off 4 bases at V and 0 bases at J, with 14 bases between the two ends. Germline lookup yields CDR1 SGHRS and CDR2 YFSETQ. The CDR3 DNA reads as TGCGCCAGCAGCACTACCCCAGGGGCCTCTGGAAACACCATATATTTT. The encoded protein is CASSTTPGASGNTIYF.

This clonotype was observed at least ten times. CDR3 region: CSADLGRSQETQYF. CDR3 in DNA: TGCAGCGCTGACCTCGGACGGAGTCAAGAGACCCAGTACTTC. The chain has TRBV29-1 and TRBJ2-5; D uncertain. CDR1 and CDR2 (germline): SQVTM, ANQGSEA. V was cut by 7 bases and J by 2 bases, with 17 bases left in between. The CDR3 length is 14 residues.

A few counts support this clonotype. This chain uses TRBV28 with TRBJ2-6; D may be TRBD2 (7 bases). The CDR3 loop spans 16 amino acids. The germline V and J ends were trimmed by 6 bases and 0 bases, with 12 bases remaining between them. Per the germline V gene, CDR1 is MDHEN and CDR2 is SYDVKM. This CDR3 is CASSGGGASGANVLTF. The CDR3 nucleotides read TGTGCCAGCAGCGGTGGGGGGGCCTCTGGGGCCAACGTCCTGACTTTC. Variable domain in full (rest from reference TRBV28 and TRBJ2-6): DVKVTQSSRYLVKRTGEKVFLECVQDMDHENMFWYRQDPGLGLRLIYFSYDVKMKEKGDIPEGYSVSREKKERFSLILESASTNQTSMYLCASSGGGASGANVLTFGAGSRLTVL.

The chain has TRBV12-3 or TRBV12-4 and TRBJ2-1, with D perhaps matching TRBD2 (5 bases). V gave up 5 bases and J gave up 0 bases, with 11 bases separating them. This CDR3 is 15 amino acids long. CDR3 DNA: TGTGCCAGCAGTGATTCGGGGAGCTCCTACAATGAGCAGTTCTTC. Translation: CASSDSGSSYNEQFF.

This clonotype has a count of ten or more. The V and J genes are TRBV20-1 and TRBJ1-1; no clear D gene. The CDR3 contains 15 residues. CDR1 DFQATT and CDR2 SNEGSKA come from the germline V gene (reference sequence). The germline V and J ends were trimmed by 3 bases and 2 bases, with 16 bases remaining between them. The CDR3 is CSASSGDPFNTEAFF. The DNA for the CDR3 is TGCAGTGCTAGTTCAGGAGACCCCTTCAACACTGAAGCTTTCTTT.

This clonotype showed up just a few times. The chain's CDR3 is CASSSSGGAQNEQFF. The CDR3 region has the DNA TGTGCCAGCAGCTCTAGCGGGGGGGCCCAAAATGAGCAGTTCTTC. This chain connects TRBV7-2 to TRBJ2-1; 12 nucleotides match TRBD2. V shed 4 bases and J 7 bases; nucleotides not matched to a gene: 5. The CDR3 length is 15 residues. Looked up from germline, CDR1 is SGHTA and CDR2 is FQGNSA.

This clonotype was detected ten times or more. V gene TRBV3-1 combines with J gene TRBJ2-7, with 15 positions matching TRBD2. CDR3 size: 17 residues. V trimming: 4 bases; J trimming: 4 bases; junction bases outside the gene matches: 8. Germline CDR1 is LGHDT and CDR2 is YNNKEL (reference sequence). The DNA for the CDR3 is TGTGCCAGCAGCCCCCGGACTAGCGGGGGGGGAATTTACGAGCAGTACTTC. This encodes CASSPRTSGGGIYEQYF.

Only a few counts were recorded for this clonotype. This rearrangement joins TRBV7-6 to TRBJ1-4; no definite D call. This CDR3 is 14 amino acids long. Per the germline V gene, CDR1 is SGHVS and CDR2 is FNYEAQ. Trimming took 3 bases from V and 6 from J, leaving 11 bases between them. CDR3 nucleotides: TGTGCCAGCAGCTTGGAACAGAGGGATGAAAAACTGTTTTTT. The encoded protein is CASSLEQRDEKLFF.

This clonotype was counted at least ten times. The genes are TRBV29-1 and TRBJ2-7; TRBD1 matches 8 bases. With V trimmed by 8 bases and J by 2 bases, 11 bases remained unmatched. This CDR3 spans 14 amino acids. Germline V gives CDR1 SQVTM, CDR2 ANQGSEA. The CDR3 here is CSTTRTGFTYEQYF. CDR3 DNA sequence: TGCAGCACTACAAGGACAGGGTTTACCTACGAGCAGTACTTC.

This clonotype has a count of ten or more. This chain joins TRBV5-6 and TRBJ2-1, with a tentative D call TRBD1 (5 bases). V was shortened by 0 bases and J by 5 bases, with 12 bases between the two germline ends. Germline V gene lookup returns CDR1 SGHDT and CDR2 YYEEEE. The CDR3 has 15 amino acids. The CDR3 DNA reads TGTGCCAGCAGCTTGGTCGGACAAGCTAACAATGAGCAGTTCTTC. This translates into CASSLVGQANNEQFF.

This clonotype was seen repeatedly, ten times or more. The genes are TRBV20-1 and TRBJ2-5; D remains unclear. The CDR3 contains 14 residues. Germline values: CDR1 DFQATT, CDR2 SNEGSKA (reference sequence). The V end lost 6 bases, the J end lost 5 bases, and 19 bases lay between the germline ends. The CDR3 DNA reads TGCAGTGCCATTGGCTCAAGGCGTCCGGAGACCCAGTACTTC. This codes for CSAIGSRRPETQYF.

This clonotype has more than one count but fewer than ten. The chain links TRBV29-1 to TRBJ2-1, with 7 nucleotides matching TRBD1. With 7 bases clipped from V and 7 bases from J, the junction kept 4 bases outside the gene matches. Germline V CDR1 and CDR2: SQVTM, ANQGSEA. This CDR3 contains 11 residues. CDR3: CSGQTGNEQFF. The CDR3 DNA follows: TGCAGCGGGCAGACAGGGAATGAGCAGTTCTTC.

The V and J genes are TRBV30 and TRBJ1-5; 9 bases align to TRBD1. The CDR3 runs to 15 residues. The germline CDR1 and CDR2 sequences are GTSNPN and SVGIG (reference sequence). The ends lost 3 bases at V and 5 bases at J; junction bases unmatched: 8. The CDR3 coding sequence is TGTGCCTGGAGCAGTCCGGGACAGGGCTATCAGCCCCAGCATTTT. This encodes CAWSSPGQGYQPQHF.

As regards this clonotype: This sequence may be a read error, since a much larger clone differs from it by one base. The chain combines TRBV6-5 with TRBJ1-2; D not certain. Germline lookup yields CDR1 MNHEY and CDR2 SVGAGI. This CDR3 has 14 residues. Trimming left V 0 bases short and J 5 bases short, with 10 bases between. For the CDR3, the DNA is TGTGCCAGCAGTTACTCCCCCCATGGGTATGGCTACACCTTC. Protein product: CASSYSPHGYGYTF.

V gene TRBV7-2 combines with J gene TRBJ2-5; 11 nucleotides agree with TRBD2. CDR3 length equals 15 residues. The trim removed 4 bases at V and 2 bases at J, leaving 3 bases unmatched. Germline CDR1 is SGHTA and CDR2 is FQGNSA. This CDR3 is CASSYVAGGQETQYF. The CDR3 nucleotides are TGTGCCAGCAGCTATGTAGCGGGGGGGCAAGAGACCCAGTACTTC.

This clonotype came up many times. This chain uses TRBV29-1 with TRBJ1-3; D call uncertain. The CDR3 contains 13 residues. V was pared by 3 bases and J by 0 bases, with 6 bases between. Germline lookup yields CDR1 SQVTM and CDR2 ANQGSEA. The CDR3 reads CSVEANSGNTIYF. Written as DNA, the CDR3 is TGCAGCGTTGAGGCGAACTCTGGAAACACCATATATTTT. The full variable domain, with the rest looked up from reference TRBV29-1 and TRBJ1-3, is SAVISQKPSRDICQRGTSLTIQCQVDSQVTMMFWYRQQPGQSLTLIATANQGSEATYESGFVIDKFPISRPNLTFSTLTVSNMSPEDSSIYLCSVEANSGNTIYFGEGSWLTVV.

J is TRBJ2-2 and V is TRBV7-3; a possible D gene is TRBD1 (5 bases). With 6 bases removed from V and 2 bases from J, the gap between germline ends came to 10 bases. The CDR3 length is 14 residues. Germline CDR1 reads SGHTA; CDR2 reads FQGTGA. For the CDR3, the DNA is TGTGCCAGCAGTTACCAGGGTAACACCGGGGAGCTGTTTTTT. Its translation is CASSYQGNTGELFF.

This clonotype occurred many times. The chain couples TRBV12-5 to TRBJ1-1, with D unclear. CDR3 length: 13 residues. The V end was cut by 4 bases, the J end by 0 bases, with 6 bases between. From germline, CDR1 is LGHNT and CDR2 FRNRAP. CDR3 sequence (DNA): TGTGCTAGTGGTTCCAGGATGAACACTGAAGCTTTCTTT. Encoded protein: CASGSRMNTEAFF.

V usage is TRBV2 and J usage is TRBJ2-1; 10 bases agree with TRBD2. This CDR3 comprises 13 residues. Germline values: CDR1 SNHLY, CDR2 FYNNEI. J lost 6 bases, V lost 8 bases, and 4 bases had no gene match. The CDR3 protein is CASGTSDGNEQFF. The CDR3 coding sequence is TGTGCCAGCGGGACTAGCGATGGCAATGAGCAGTTCTTC.

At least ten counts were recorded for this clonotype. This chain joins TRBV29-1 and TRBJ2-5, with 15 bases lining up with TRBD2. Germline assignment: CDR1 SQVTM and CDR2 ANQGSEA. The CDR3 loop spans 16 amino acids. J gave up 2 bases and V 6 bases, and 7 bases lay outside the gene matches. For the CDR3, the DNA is TGCAGCGTGGGCGGGACTAGCGGGGGGACTCAAGAGACCCAGTACTTC. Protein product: CSVGGTSGGTQETQYF.

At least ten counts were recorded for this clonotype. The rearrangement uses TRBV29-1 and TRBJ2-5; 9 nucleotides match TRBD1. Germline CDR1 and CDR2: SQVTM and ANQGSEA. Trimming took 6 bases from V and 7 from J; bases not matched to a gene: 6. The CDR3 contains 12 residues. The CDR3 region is CSVRTGDGTQYF. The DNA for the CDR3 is TGCAGCGTCAGGACAGGGGACGGGACCCAGTACTTC.

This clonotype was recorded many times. CDR3 nucleotide sequence: TGCAGTGCTTGGACTAGCGGGGGTTCGGAGACCCAGTACTTC. Amino acids: CSAWTSGGSETQYF. The gene calls are TRBV20-1 and TRBJ2-5; 13 positions agree with TRBD2. Trimming at V came to 5 bases and at J to 5 bases, leaving 5 bases not matched to a gene. The germline V gene encodes CDR1 DFQATT and CDR2 SNEGSKA (reference sequence). The CDR3 is 14 residues long.

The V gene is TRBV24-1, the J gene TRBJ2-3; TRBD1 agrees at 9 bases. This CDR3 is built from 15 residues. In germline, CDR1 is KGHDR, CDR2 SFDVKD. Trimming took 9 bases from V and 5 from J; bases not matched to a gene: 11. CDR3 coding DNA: TGTGCCACCCAGCCCACAGGGGGCGCCGGAGATACGCAGTATTTT. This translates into CATQPTGGAGDTQYF.

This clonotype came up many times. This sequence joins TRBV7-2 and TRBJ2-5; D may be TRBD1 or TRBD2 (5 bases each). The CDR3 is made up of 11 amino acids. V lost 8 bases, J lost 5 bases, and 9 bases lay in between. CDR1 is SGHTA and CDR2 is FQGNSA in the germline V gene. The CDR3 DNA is TGTGCCAGCGGGACCCTGGAGACCCAGTACTTC. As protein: CASGTLETQYF.